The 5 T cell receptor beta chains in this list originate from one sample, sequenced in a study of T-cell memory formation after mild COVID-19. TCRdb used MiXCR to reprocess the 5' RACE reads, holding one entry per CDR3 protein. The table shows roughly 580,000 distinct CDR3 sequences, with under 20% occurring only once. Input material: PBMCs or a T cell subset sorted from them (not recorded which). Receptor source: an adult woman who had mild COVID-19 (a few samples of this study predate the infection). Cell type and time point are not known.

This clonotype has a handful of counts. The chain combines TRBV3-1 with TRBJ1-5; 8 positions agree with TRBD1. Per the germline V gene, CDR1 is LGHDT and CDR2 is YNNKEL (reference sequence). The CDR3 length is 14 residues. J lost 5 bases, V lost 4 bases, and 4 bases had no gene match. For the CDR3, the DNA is TGTGCCAGCAGCCCAGGGGGCACCTATCAGCCCCAGCATTTT. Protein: CASSPGGTYQPQHF.

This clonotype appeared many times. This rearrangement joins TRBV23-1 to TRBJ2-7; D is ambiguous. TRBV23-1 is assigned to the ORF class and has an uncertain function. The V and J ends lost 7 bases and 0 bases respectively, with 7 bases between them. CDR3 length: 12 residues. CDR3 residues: CASKGFSYEQYF. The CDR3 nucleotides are TGCGCCAGCAAAGGCTTCTCCTACGAGCAGTACTTC.

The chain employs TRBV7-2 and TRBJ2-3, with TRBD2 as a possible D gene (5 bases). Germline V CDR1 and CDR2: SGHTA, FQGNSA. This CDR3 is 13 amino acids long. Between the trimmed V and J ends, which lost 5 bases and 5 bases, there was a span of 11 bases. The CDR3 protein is CASSPPGKDTQYF. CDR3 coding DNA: TGTGCCAGCAGCCCGCCGGGGAAAGATACGCAGTATTTT.

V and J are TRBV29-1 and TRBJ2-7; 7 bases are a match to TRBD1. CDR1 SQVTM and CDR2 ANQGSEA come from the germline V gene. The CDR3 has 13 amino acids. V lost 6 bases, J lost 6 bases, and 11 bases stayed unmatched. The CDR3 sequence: CSVRTGSAGEQYF. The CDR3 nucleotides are TGCAGCGTGCGGACAGGTTCTGCCGGCGAGCAGTACTTC.

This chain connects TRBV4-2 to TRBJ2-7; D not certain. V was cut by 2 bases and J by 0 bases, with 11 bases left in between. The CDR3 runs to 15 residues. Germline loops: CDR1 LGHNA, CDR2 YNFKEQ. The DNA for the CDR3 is TGTGCCAGCAGCCAATACATTGAGAGCTCCTACGAGCAGTACTTC. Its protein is CASSQYIESSYEQYF.